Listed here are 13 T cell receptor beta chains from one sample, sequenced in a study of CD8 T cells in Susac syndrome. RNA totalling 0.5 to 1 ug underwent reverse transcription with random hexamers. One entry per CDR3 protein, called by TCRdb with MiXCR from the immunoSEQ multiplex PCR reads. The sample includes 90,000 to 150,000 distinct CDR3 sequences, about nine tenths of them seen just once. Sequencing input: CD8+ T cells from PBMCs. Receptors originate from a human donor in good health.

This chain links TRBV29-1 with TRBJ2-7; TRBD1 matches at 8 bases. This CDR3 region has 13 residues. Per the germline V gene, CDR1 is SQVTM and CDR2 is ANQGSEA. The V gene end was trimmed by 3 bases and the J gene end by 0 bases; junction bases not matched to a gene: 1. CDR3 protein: CSVEGQDSYEQYF. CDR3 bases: TGCAGCGTTGAGGGACAGGACTCCTACGAGCAGTACTTC.

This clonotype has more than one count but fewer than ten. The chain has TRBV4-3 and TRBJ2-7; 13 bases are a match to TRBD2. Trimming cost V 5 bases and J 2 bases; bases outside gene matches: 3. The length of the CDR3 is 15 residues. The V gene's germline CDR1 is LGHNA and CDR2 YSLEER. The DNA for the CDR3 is TGCGCCAGCAGCTTAGGACTAGCGGGAGCCTACGAGCAGTACTTC. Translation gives CASSLGLAGAYEQYF.

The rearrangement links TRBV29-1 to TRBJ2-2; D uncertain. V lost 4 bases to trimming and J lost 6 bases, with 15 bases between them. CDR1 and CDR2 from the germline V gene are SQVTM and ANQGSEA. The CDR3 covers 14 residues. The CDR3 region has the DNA TGCAGCGTTGGAGTGCCGCTACGTCCCGGGGAGCTGTTTTTT. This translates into CSVGVPLRPGELFF.

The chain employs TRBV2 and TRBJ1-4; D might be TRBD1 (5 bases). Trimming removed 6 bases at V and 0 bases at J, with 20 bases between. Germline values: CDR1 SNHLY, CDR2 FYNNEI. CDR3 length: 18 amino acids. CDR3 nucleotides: TGTGCCAGCAGCGTTGGGCCGGGACGGCTCACAACTAATGAAAAACTGTTTTTT. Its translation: CASSVGPGRLTTNEKLFF.

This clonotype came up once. CDR3 DNA sequence: TGTGCCAGCAGCCACGACCACAATGAGCAGTTCTTC. Translation gives CASSHDHNEQFF. The V call is TRBV7-3, the J call TRBJ2-1; D remains unclear. V lost 5 bases and J lost 5, with 7 bases in between. This CDR3 is built from 12 residues. Germline-derived CDR1 and CDR2 are SGHTA and FQGTGA.

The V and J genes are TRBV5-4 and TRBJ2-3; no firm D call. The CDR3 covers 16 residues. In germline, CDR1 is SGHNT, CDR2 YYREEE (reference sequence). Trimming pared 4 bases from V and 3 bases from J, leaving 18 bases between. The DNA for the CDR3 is TGTGCCAGCAGCCAGCCAATGGGCGAAGCAACAGATACGCAGTATTTT. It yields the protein CASSQPMGEATDTQYF.

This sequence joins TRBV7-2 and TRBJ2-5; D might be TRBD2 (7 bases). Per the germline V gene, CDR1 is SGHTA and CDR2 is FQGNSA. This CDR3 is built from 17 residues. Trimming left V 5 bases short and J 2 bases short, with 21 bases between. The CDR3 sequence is CASSTVGTGRGQETQYF. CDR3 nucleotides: TGTGCCAGCAGCACCGTGGGTACAGGGCGGGGGCAAGAGACCCAGTACTTC.

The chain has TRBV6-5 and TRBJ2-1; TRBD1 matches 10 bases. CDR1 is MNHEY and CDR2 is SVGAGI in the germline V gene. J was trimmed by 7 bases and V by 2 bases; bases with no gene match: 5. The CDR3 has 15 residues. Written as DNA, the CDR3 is TGTGCCAGCAGTTACCTTGGACAGGGGGAGAATGAGCAGTTCTTC. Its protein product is CASSYLGQGENEQFF.

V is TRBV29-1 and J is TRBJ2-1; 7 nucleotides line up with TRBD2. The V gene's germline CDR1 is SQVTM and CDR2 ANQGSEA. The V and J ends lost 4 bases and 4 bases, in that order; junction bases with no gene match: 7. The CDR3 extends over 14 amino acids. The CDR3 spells CSVVLAEMYNEQFF. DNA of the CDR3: TGCAGCGTTGTCCTAGCGGAAATGTACAATGAGCAGTTCTTC.

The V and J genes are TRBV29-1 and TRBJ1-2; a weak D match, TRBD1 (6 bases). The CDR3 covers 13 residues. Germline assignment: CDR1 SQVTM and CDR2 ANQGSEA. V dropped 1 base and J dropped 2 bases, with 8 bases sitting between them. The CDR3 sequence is CSVEVDRNYGYTF. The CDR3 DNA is TGCAGCGTTGAAGTGGACAGAAACTATGGCTACACCTTC.

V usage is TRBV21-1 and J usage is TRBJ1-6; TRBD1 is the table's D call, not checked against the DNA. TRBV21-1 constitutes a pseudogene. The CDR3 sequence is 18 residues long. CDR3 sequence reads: CASSKDEDMSSYNSPLHF. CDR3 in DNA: TGTGCCAGCAGCAAAGACGAGGACATGAGCTCCTATAATTCACCCCTCCACTTT.

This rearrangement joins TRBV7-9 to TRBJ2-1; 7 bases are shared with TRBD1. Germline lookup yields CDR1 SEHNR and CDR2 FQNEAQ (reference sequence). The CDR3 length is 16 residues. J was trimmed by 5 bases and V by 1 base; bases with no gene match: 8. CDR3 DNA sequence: TGTGCCAGCAGCTTAGGACAGGGCCGGGCGGACAATGAGCAGTTCTTC. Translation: CASSLGQGRADNEQFF.

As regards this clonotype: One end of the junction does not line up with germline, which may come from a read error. The CDR3 reads CASSFRGTYNSPLHF. The CDR3, as DNA: TGTGCCAGCAGCTTTCGGGGGACCTACAATTCACCCCTCCACTTT. The chain joins TRBV13 to TRBJ1-6; the D gene is possibly TRBD1 (5 bases). Germline loops: CDR1 PRHDT, CDR2 FYEKMQ (reference sequence). The CDR3 sequence is 15 residues long.